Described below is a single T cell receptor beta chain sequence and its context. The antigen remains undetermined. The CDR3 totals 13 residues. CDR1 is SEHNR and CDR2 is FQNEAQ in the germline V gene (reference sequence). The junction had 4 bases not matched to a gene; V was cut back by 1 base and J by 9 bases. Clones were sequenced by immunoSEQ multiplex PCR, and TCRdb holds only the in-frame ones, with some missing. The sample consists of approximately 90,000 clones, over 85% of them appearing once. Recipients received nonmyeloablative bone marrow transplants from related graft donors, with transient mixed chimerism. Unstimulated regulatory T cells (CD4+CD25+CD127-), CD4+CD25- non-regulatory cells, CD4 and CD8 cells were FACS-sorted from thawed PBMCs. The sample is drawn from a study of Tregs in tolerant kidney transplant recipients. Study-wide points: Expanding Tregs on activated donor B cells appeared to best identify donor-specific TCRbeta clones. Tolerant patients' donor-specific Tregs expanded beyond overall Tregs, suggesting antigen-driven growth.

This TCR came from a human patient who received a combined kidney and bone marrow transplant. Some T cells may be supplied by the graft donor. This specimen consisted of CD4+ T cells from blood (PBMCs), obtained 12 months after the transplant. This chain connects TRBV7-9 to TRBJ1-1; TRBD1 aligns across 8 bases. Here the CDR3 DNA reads TGTGCCAGCAGCTTAGATCAGGGGGCGCAAGCTTTCTTT. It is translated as CASSLDQGAQAFF.